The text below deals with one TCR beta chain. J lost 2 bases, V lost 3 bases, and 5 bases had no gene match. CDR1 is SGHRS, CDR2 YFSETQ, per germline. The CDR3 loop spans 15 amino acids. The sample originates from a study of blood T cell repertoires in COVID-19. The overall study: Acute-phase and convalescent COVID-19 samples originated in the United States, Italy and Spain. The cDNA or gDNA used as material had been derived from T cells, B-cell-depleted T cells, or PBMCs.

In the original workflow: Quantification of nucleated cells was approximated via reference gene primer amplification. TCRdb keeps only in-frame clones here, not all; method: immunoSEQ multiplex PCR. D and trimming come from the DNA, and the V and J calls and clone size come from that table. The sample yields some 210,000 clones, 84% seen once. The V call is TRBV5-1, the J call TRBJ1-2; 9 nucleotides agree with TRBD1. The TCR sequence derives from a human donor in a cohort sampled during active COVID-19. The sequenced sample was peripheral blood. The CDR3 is CASSWGTGLNYGYTF. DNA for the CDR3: TGCGCCAGCAGCTGGGGGACAGGGTTAAACTATGGCTACACCTTC.